This entry lists 14 T cell receptor beta chains sequenced from one sample in a study of blood T cell repertoires in COVID-19 (dated by TCRdb to the early 2020s). Receptors were amplified or captured by the immunoSEQ multiplex PCR assay. TCRdb limited this immuneACCESS table to in-frame rearrangements with V and J called. A share of clones is missing; checked studies link under half to unresolved V genes, and the rest is unexplained. The sample data list 200,000 to 250,000 clones, and 70% to 90% of these were observed just once. Jointly, the top ten make up 3.5% to 4% of the sample. Sequencing used PBMCs or T cells enriched from blood (not recorded which). These TCRs come from a woman aged 40 to 55 with acute COVID-19.

J is TRBJ2-1 and V is TRBV7-2; the D is unclear. There are 13 residues in the CDR3. Trimming took 5 bases from V and 8 from J, leaving 13 bases between them. CDR1 SGHTA and CDR2 FQGNSA come from the germline V gene. The CDR3 bases are TGTGCCAGCAGCCATATAGCAGTTCATGAGCAGTTCTTC. Protein product: CASSHIAVHEQFF. Variable domain in full (rest from reference TRBV7-2 and TRBJ2-1): GAGVSQSPSNKVTEKGKDVELRCDPISGHTALYWYRQSLGQGLEFLIYFQGNSAPDKSGLPSDRFSAERTGGSVSTLTIQRTQQEDSAVYLCASSHIAVHEQFFGPGTRLTVL.

CDR3 loop: CASSVGLAGLHEQFF. In DNA, the CDR3 is TGTGCCAGCAGCGTAGGTCTAGCGGGTTTGCATGAGCAGTTCTTC. The chain is built from TRBV9 and TRBJ2-1, with 8 bases that match TRBD2. Germline loops: CDR1 SGDLS, CDR2 YYNGEE. CDR3 length equals 15 residues. The ends lost 0 bases at V and 8 bases at J; junction bases unmatched: 7.

The chain has TRBV10-3 and TRBJ2-3; 10 nucleotides agree with TRBD2. J lost 2 bases, V lost 2 bases, and 1 base had no gene match. This CDR3 spans 15 amino acids. Germline CDR1 reads ENHRY; CDR2 reads SYGVKD. The CDR3 coding sequence is TGTGCCATCAGTGAGGGGACTAGCGCCACAGATACGCAGTATTTT. Its protein product is CAISEGTSATDTQYF.

This clone was counted once. The chain employs TRBV28 and TRBJ1-2; 10 bases line up with TRBD1. The CDR3 runs to 14 residues. V was pared by 8 bases and J by 7 bases, with 10 bases of the junction left unmatched. In germline, CDR1 is MDHEN, CDR2 SYDVKM. The CDR3 DNA follows: TGTGCCAGCGCTTCCGGGACAGGGGCTTCTGGCTACACCTTC. Residues: CASASGTGASGYTF.

The V and J genes are TRBV11-3 and TRBJ2-3; 13 nucleotides line up with TRBD2. The CDR3 spans 17 residues. V shed 5 bases, J shed 5 bases, and the junction held 10 bases outside the gene matches. Germline values: CDR1 SGHNT, CDR2 YENEEA. This chain's CDR3 is CASSPRTSGSGIDTQYF. As DNA, the CDR3 is TGTGCCAGCAGCCCCCGGACTAGCGGGAGCGGAATAGATACGCAGTATTTT.

This clone was seen many times. V usage is TRBV10-1 and J usage is TRBJ2-1; 9 nucleotides line up with TRBD2. The germline V gene has CDR1 WNHNN and CDR2 SYGVQD (reference sequence). This CDR3 is 14 amino acids long. V gave up 5 bases and J gave up 9 bases; unmatched junction bases: 8. The CDR3 DNA reads TGCGCCAGCAGTCCAGCGGGAGCGGGAGGTGAGCAGTTCTTC. Translating it yields CASSPAGAGGEQFF.

The chain uses TRBV19 and TRBJ2-5, with D possibly TRBD1 on 6 matching bases. Germline assignment: CDR1 LNHDA and CDR2 SQIVND (reference sequence). The CDR3 is 13 amino acids. V was pared by 5 bases and J by 2 bases, with 9 bases between. The CDR3 coding sequence is TGTGCCAGTAGTGGGGACATGCAAGAGACCCAGTACTTC. Translating gives CASSGDMQETQYF.

This chain joins TRBV11-3 and TRBJ1-1, with 8 bases aligning to TRBD1. This CDR3 spans 15 amino acids. The germline CDR1 and CDR2 sequences are SGHNT and YENEEA. The trim removed 4 bases at V and 3 bases at J, leaving 7 bases unmatched. The DNA for the CDR3 is TGTGCCAGCAGCTCCAGGGGGCTTGTCGACACTGAAGCTTTCTTT. It translates to CASSSRGLVDTEAFF.

This chain joins TRBV12-5 and TRBJ1-4; 7 nucleotides line up with TRBD1. The trim removed 1 base at V and 5 bases at J, leaving 4 bases unmatched. The CDR3 covers 15 residues. CDR1 and CDR2 from the germline V gene are LGHNT and FRNRAP. CDR3 loop: CASGLGQGWNEKLFF. CDR3 bases: TGTGCTAGTGGTTTGGGACAGGGTTGGAATGAAAAACTGTTTTTT.

V gene TRBV29-1 combines with J gene TRBJ2-7; D gene uncertain. V was pared by 0 bases and J by 1 base, with 7 bases between. The length of the CDR3 is 13 residues. Germline CDR1 and CDR2: SQVTM and ANQGSEA. In DNA, the CDR3 is TGCAGCGTTGAAGACTCCTATTCCTACGAGCAGTACTTC. Translated: CSVEDSYSYEQYF.

The V gene is TRBV7-9, the J gene TRBJ1-1, with no clear D. The CDR3 has 14 residues. Germline CDR1 and CDR2: SEHNR and FQNEAQ (reference sequence). V dropped 3 bases and J dropped 5 bases, with 13 bases sitting between them. CDR3 loop: CASSFPGRRTEAFF. CDR3 coding DNA: TGTGCCAGCAGCTTTCCGGGGAGGAGAACTGAAGCTTTCTTT.

The V gene is TRBV5-1, the J gene TRBJ2-5; D gene ambiguous. CDR1 and CDR2 (germline): SGHRS, YFSETQ. This CDR3 has 16 amino acids. Trimming left V 4 bases short and J 0 bases short, with 16 bases between. As DNA, the CDR3 is TGCGCCAGCAGCCCTACCGACACCGCGTACCAAGAGACCCAGTACTTC. This encodes CASSPTDTAYQETQYF.

The rearrangement links TRBV24-1 to TRBJ1-5, with TRBD1 matching over 8 bases. The CDR3 is 16 residues long. Germline CDR1 KGHDR, CDR2 SFDVKD. V gave up 8 bases and J gave up 3 bases; unmatched junction bases: 11. The CDR3 spells CATTPRKDRANQPQHF. In DNA, the CDR3 is TGTGCCACCACCCCGCGGAAGGACAGGGCCAATCAGCCCCAGCATTTT.

Turning to this clone: The same CDR3 arises from other DNA sequences in this sample as well. This chain's CDR3 is CASSFTGVETQYF. CDR3 bases: TGTGCCAGCAGTTTCACAGGGGTCGAGACCCAGTACTTC. J is TRBJ2-5 and V is TRBV27; 7 nucleotides line up with TRBD1. Germline V lookup: CDR1 MNHEY, CDR2 SMNVEV (reference sequence). J was trimmed by 5 bases and V by 3 bases; bases with no gene match: 3. This CDR3 has 13 amino acids.